The 26 T cell receptor beta chains given below trace back to one sample, sequenced in a study of T cell clonality in common variable immunodeficiency. Profiled with immunoSEQ multiplex PCR; TCRdb holds only in-frame clones, not every one. Listed for the sample are about 15,000 clones, none seen a single time. Study conclusions and caveats: Fewer deletions and N-nucleotide insertions were reportedly seen in common variable immunodeficiency TCR beta sequences.

These receptors have no identified antigens. Sample: peripheral blood mononuclear cells. The receptors here all came from a human donor with common variable immunodeficiency.

This clone was counted between two and nine times. The read halts 3 residues ahead of the CDR3 end, with the missing end drawn from the germline J gene. This chain connects TRBV7-6 to TRBJ2-5; D uncertain. The CDR3 is 15 residues long. Between the trimmed V and J ends, which lost 5 bases and 2 bases, there was a span of 15 bases. Germline CDR1 is SGHVS and CDR2 is FNYEAQ. The CDR3: CASSPFPGPQETQYF. CDR3 bases read: TGTGCCAGCAGCCCTTTCCCGGGTCCTCAAGAGACC.

This clone occurred a few times. The read terminates 3 residues ahead of where the CDR3 ends, so the germline J gene completes it. The chain has TRBV18 and TRBJ2-2; TRBD2 matches at 8 bases. After removal of 4 bases from V and 5 bases from J, the junction contained 0 bases not matched to a gene. There are 13 residues in the CDR3. Germline-derived CDR1 and CDR2 are KGHSH and LQKENI. The CDR3 loop is CASSRGGTGELFF. CDR3 DNA, as far as it was read: TGTGCCAGCTCACGCGGGGGGACCGGGGAG.

This clone was seen more than once but under ten times. The CDR3 goes on 3 residues after the read ends, and that part is filled in from the germline J gene. The chain carries TRBV11-1 and TRBJ1-1, with D unclear. This CDR3 comprises 14 residues. The V end was cut by 2 bases, the J end by 1 base, with 8 bases between. Germline CDR1 and CDR2: SGHAT and FQDESV (reference sequence). CDR3 region: CASSLLWPNTEAFF. The DNA read from the CDR3 is TGTGCCAGCAGCTTATTGTGGCCGAACACTGAA. Drawing the rest from reference TRBV11-1 and TRBJ1-1, the complete variable domain is EAEVAQSPRYKITEKSQAVAFWCDPISGHATLYWYRQILGQGPELLVQFQDESVVDDSQLPKDRFSAERLKGVDSTLKIQPAELGDSAMYLCASSLLWPNTEAFFGQGTRLTVV.

The sample holds a few counts of this clone. The CDR3 end lies 3 residues beyond the end of the read and is filled in from the germline J gene. V is TRBV6-8 and J is TRBJ1-3, with D possibly matching TRBD1 (5 bases). Trimming left V 7 bases short and J 6 bases short, with 25 bases between. Looked up from germline, CDR1 is MNHGY and CDR2 is SAAAGT. The CDR3 loop spans 17 amino acids. CDR3 region: CASINPPGTQYLNTIYF. The CDR3 DNA, read in part, is TGTGCCAGCATCAATCCACCCGGGACTCAATACTTAAACACC.

The sample holds a few counts of this clone. The read is 3 residues too short to cover the CDR3 end, so that end is filled in from the germline J gene. This chain uses TRBV18 with TRBJ1-3, with D possibly TRBD1 on 5 matching bases. V shed 3 bases and J shed 7 bases, with 13 bases lying between them. Germline CDR1 is KGHSH and CDR2 is LQKENI. This CDR3 has 14 residues. The sequenced part of the CDR3 DNA is TGTGCCAGCTCACCGCAGGGATATGGCAACACC. Its protein is CASSPQGYGNT. The whole CDR3 protein reads CASSPQGYGNTIYF. Using reference TRBV18 and TRBJ1-3 for the parts outside the CDR3, the full variable domain is NAGVMQNPRHLVRRRGQEARLRCSPMKGHSHVYWYRQLPEEGLKFMVYLQKENIIDESGMPKERFSAEFPKEGPSILRIQQVVRGDSAAYFCASSPQGYGNTIYFGEGSWLTVV.

In regard to this clone: The read terminates 3 residues before the CDR3 end, so the remaining end is supplied by the germline J gene. The chain is built from TRBV7-2 and TRBJ1-2; D perhaps matches TRBD1 (5 bases). Germline V gene sequence: CDR1 SGHTA, CDR2 FQGNSA. The CDR3 runs to 13 residues. Trimming took off 0 bases at V and 6 bases at J, with 8 bases between the two ends. The CDR3 sequence is CASSLARGNGYTF. The CDR3 bases that were read are TGTGCCAGCAGCTTAGCGCGGGGGAATGGC.

This clone was counted only a few times. From the germline J gene comes the end of the CDR3, since the read stops 3 residues before it. The V gene is TRBV6-1, the J gene TRBJ2-7, with 12 bases that match TRBD2. This CDR3 spans 19 amino acids. Germline lookup yields CDR1 MNHNS and CDR2 SASEGT. The ends lost 2 bases at V and 3 bases at J; junction bases unmatched: 14. The CDR3 bases that were read are TGTGCCAGCAGTGAAAGGCGGGGGGTCCTAGCGGGAGGGTACTACGAG. Residues: CASSERRGVLAGGYYE. The entire CDR3 protein is CASSERRGVLAGGYYEQYF.

This clone was observed at least ten times. The CDR3 end lies 3 residues beyond the end of the read and is filled in from the germline J gene. The chain links TRBV7-3 to TRBJ2-7, with TRBD1 matching 8 bases. Germline CDR1 and CDR2: SGHTA and FQGTGA. The CDR3 is 12 amino acids. The V segment lost 5 bases and the J segment 5 bases; nucleotides outside the gene matches: 2. The CDR3 protein is CASSRDRNEQYF. The sequenced part of the CDR3 DNA is TGTGCCAGCAGCCGGGACAGGAACGAG.

As to this clone: The read gets to within 3 residues of the CDR3 end, and the germline J gene fills in the rest. The gene calls are TRBV7-9 and TRBJ2-1; 8 nucleotides agree with TRBD2. The CDR3 has 15 amino acids. Germline values: CDR1 SEHNR, CDR2 FQNEAQ (reference sequence). With 1 base clipped from V and 4 bases from J, the junction kept 3 bases outside the gene matches. Partial CDR3 DNA: TGTGCCAGCAGCTTAGTAGCGGGGTATTACAATGAG. Residues: CASSLVAGYYNE. The whole CDR3 sequence is CASSLVAGYYNEQFF.

Regarding this clone: The read falls 3 residues short of the CDR3 end, and the missing part is taken from the germline J gene. This chain connects TRBV19 to TRBJ2-1; TRBD2 matches at 10 bases. This CDR3 is 13 amino acids long. V was pared by 7 bases and J by 8 bases, with 5 bases of the junction left unmatched. Germline V CDR1 and CDR2: LNHDA, SQIVND (reference sequence). CDR3 residues: CASKREGMHEQFF. The CDR3 bases that were read are TGTGCCAGTAAGCGGGAGGGCATGCATGAG. Based on the CDR3 plus reference TRBV19 and TRBJ2-1, the full variable domain is DGGITQSPKYLFRKEGQNVTLSCEQNLNHDAMYWYRQDPGQGLRLIYYSQIVNDFQKGDIAEGYSVSREKKESFPLTVTSAQKNPTAFYLCASKREGMHEQFFGPGTRLTVL.

In the case of this clone: The CDR3 goes on 3 residues after the read ends, and that part is filled in from the germline J gene. The chain links TRBV18 to TRBJ1-3; D gene unclear. This CDR3 spans 14 amino acids. V was cut by 5 bases and J by 4 bases, with 12 bases left in between. Germline values: CDR1 KGHSH, CDR2 LQKENI. The part of the CDR3 DNA that was read is TGTGCCAGCTCATCGCCGGCCGGGGGAAACACC. Translated, it gives CASSSPAGGNT. The CDR3 as a whole reads CASSSPAGGNTIYF.

This clone was observed at least ten times. The read is 3 residues too short to cover the CDR3 end, so that end is filled in from the germline J gene. The genes are TRBV20-1 and TRBJ1-1; D is uncertain. Germline V CDR1 and CDR2: DFQATT, SNEGSKA (reference sequence). V was cut by 3 bases and J by 3 bases, with 11 bases left in between. This CDR3 comprises 13 residues. The CDR3 sequence: CSARASGDTEAFF. The part of the CDR3 DNA that was read is TGCAGTGCTAGGGCAAGCGGAGACACTGAA.

This clone showed up just a few times. The read halts 3 residues ahead of the CDR3 end, with the missing end drawn from the germline J gene. The chain links TRBV30 to TRBJ1-5, with 8 bases identical to TRBD1. CDR1 and CDR2 from the germline V gene are GTSNPN and SVGIG (reference sequence). The CDR3 is 16 residues long. The trim removed 0 bases at V and 3 bases at J, leaving 7 bases unmatched. The sequenced CDR3 bases are TGTGCCTGGAGTGTATCCGGGACAGGAGTCAATCAGCCC. It codes for CAWSVSGTGVNQP. The whole CDR3 reads CAWSVSGTGVNQPQHF.

The sequenced CDR3 bases are TGCGCCAGCAGCTTGGCTGGACAGGGGGATCAGCCC. Translation: CASSLAGQGDQP. In full, the CDR3 reads CASSLAGQGDQPQHF. The chain employs TRBV5-1 and TRBJ1-5; 10 bases are a match to TRBD1. The missing CDR3 end, 3 residues past where the read stops, is filled in from the germline J gene. V gave up 0 bases and J gave up 5 bases; unmatched junction bases: 2. This CDR3 spans 15 amino acids. Germline V gives CDR1 SGHRS, CDR2 YFSETQ.

This clone was counted only a few times. The read comes to an end 3 residues before the CDR3 does, leaving the germline J gene to fill in the end. The gene calls are TRBV5-4 and TRBJ2-7; 8 bases line up with TRBD2. Trimming at V came to 1 base and at J to 4 bases, leaving 10 bases not matched to a gene. Looked up from germline, CDR1 is SGHNT and CDR2 is YYREEE (reference sequence). The CDR3 consists of 16 residues. The CDR3 loop reads CASSLFPLAGKYEQYF. CDR3 DNA, as far as it was read: TGTGCCAGCAGCTTGTTCCCATTAGCGGGAAAGTACGAG.

This clone was detected a few times. Sequencing ends 3 residues short of the CDR3 end; the germline J gene provides the rest. The chain uses TRBV7-9 and TRBJ2-1; D may be TRBD2 (6 bases). CDR1 and CDR2 (germline): SEHNR, FQNEAQ (reference sequence). The CDR3 loop spans 15 amino acids. Between the trimmed V and J ends, which lost 10 bases and 3 bases, there was a span of 19 bases. The CDR3 bases that were read are TGTGCCATTCCACTCCGGGGGACCAGCTACAATGAG. This gives the protein CAIPLRGTSYNE. The full CDR3 protein is CAIPLRGTSYNEQFF.

Remarks on this clone: Read data end 3 residues before the CDR3 end; the end is taken from the germline J gene. The chain uses TRBV2 and TRBJ1-1; no firm D call. The CDR3 loop spans 12 amino acids. The ends were cut back, 3 bases at V and 1 base at J, with 3 bases in the middle. CDR1 SNHLY and CDR2 FYNNEI come from the germline V gene. The CDR3 region is CASSDQNTEAFF. The sequenced part of the CDR3 DNA is TGTGCCAGCAGTGATCAGAACACTGAA.

For this clone: The CDR3 end lies 3 residues beyond the end of the read and is filled in from the germline J gene. The chain combines TRBV19 with TRBJ2-7; TRBD1 aligns across 8 bases. Germline V gives CDR1 LNHDA, CDR2 SQIVND (reference sequence). The V and J ends lost 8 bases and 5 bases, in that order; junction bases with no gene match: 8. The CDR3 is 13 amino acids. This CDR3 is CASPWTGHHEQYF. Partial CDR3 DNA: TGTGCCAGTCCTTGGACAGGGCACCACGAG.

This clone was seen more than once but under ten times. CDR3 region: CASSLADGRGGYTF. The CDR3 bases that were read are TGCGCCAGCAGCTTGGCGGACGGAAGGGGTGGC. This chain uses TRBV5-1 with TRBJ1-2; TRBD1 might be the D (5 bases). Read data end 3 residues before the CDR3 end; the end is taken from the germline J gene. Germline V CDR1 and CDR2: SGHRS, YFSETQ. This CDR3 has 14 residues. V lost 0 bases and J lost 7, with 13 bases in between.

This clone was counted between two and nine times. CDR3 DNA, as far as it was read: TGTGCCAGCAGTGCAGGGAACAATGAG. Translating it yields CASSAGNNE. In full, the CDR3 is CASSAGNNEQFF. The chain links TRBV2 to TRBJ2-1; possible D gene TRBD1, 5 bases. The read terminates 3 residues ahead of where the CDR3 ends, so the germline J gene completes it. CDR3 length equals 12 residues. Looked up from germline, CDR1 is SNHLY and CDR2 is FYNNEI. Between the trimmed V and J ends, which lost 4 bases and 5 bases, there was a span of 6 bases.

This clone was detected a few times. The CDR3 reads CASSPKAVQGSVNTEAFF. CDR3 bases read: TGTGCCAGCTCACCTAAGGCAGTCCAGGGGAGTGTGAACACTGAA. V is TRBV18 and J is TRBJ1-1, with D perhaps matching TRBD1 (6 bases). Read coverage stops 3 residues before the CDR3 terminus; the germline J gene supplies the remainder. With 3 bases removed from V and 0 bases from J, the gap between germline ends came to 20 bases. CDR1 and CDR2 from the germline V gene are KGHSH and LQKENI. CDR3 size: 18 residues.

On this clone itself: The DNA ends 3 residues before the CDR3 does, and the rest of the CDR3 is filled in from the germline J gene. V gene TRBV19 combines with J gene TRBJ2-7, with 9 positions matching TRBD1. J was trimmed by 3 bases and V by 6 bases; bases with no gene match: 6. Germline V gene sequence: CDR1 LNHDA, CDR2 SQIVND (reference sequence). This CDR3 contains 14 residues. CDR3 sequence reads: CASSQGQGDYEQYF. Incomplete CDR3 DNA: TGTGCCAGTAGCCAGGGACAGGGTGACTACGAG.

This clone was seen a few times. The CDR3 end lies 3 residues beyond the end of the read and is filled in from the germline J gene. The rearrangement uses TRBV30 and TRBJ1-1; weak D call: TRBD1 (5 bases). Germline CDR1 reads GTSNPN; CDR2 reads SVGIG (reference sequence). The CDR3 runs 16 residues. Between the trimmed V and J ends, which lost 4 bases and 1 base, there was a span of 19 bases. CDR3 DNA (partial): TGTGCCTGGAAGGGGCGGGGTAACGAACCGAACACTGAA. Amino acid sequence: CAWKGRGNEPNTE. In full, the CDR3 reads CAWKGRGNEPNTEAFF.

Of note for this clone: The read is 3 residues too short to cover the CDR3 end, so that end is filled in from the germline J gene. The chain couples TRBV7-3 to TRBJ1-6; perhaps TRBD1 as D (6 bases). V lost 5 bases and J lost 7, with 12 bases in between. Germline CDR1 reads SGHTA; CDR2 reads FQGTGA. The CDR3 contains 14 residues. Partial CDR3 DNA: TGTGCCAGCAGCCGCGGGGGCAACAATTCACCC. Protein: CASSRGGNNSP. From start to end, the CDR3 is CASSRGGNNSPLHF.

This clone was counted between two and nine times. The CDR3 extends 3 residues past the end of the read, so its final part is completed from the germline J gene. The genes are TRBV7-9 and TRBJ2-5, with D hard to call. V was trimmed by 5 bases and J by 2 bases, leaving 6 bases between them. The V gene's germline CDR1 is SEHNR and CDR2 FQNEAQ (reference sequence). The CDR3 spans 12 residues. CDR3 protein: CASSRTQETQYF. Partial CDR3 DNA: TGTGCCAGCAGCCGCACTCAAGAGACC.

Details on this clone: Read sequence stops 3 residues before the CDR3 end, and the germline J gene provides the missing end. The V and J genes are TRBV5-4 and TRBJ2-1, with 11 bases matching TRBD2. The CDR3 runs 14 residues. V lost 6 bases to trimming and J lost 6 bases; unmatched junction nucleotides: 5. The germline V gene has CDR1 SGHNT and CDR2 YYREEE (reference sequence). The CDR3 DNA, read in part, is TGTGCCAGCATCCTTAGCGGGGGGGCCAATGAG. It translates to CASILSGGANE. The whole CDR3 sequence is CASILSGGANEQFF.